This T cell receptor beta chain derives from a study of breast tumors, draining lymph nodes, adjacent tissues. One entry per CDR3 protein, called by TCRdb with MiXCR from the multiplex PCR reads. The data hold about 230,000 distinct CDR3 sequences, with 32% observed a single time. General study results and limits: Findings are consistent with lymph node origin and intratumoral expansion of most tumor T cells. Tumor repertoires ranked between lymph nodes and nontumor tissue in diversity, with V and J gene preferences.

The lymph nodes were axillary draining lymph nodes from breast cancer patients. The ends were cut back, 4 bases at V and 3 bases at J, with 19 bases in the middle. In germline, CDR1 is MNHEY, CDR2 SVGEGT. The CDR3 spans 16 residues. This clonotype was seen at least ten times. The target antigen is unknown. This chain links TRBV6-2 or TRBV6-3 with TRBJ2-7; possible D gene TRBD2, 5 bases. The origin of this receptor is a female donor with breast cancer. Some clones in this sample may be carry-over from other donors' samples. The specimen sequenced was axillary lymph node tissue. The CDR3, as DNA: TGTGCCAGCAGTTCGGGGTCGGGAAGGGTAGGCTACGAGCAGTACTTC. This sequence encodes CASSSGSGRVGYEQYF.